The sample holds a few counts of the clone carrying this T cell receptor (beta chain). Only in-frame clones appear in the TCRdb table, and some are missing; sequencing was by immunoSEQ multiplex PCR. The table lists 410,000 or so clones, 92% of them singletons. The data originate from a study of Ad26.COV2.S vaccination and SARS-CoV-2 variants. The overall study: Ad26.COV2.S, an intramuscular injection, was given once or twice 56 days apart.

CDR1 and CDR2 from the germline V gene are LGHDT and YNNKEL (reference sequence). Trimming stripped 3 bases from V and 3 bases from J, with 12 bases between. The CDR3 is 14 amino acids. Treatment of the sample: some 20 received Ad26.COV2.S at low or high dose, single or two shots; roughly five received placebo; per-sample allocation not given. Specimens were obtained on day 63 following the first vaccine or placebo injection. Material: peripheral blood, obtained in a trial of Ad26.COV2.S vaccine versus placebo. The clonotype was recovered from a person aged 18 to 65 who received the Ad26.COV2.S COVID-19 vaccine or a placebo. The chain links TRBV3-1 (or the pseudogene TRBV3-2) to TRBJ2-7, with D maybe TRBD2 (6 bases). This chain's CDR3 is CASSQPGLVYEQYF. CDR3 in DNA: TGTGCCAGCAGCCAGCCGGGACTTGTCTACGAGCAGTACTTC.